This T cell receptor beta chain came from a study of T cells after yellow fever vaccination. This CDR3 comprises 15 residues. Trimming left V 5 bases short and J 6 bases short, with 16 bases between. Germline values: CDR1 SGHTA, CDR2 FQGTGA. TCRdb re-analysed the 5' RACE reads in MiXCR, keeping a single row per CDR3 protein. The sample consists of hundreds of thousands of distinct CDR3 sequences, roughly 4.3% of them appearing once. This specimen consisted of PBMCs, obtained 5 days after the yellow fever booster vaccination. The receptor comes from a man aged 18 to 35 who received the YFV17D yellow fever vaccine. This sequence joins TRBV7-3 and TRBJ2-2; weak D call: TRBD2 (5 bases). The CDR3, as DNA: TGTGCCAGCAGCCCGGGGTCCTCACCAGCCGGGGAGCTGTTTTTT. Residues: CASSPGSSPAGELFF.